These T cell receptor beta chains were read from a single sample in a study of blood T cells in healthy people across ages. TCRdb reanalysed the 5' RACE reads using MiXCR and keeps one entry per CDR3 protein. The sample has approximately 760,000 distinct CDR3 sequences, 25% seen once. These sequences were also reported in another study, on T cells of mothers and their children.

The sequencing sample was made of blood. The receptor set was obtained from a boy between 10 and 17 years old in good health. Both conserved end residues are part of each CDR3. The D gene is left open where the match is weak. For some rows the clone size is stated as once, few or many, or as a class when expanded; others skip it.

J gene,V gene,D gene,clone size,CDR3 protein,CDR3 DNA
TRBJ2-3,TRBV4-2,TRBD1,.,CASSQEVQTGGQYF,TGTGCCAGCAGCCAAGAAGTGCAGACAGGGGGGCAGTATTTT
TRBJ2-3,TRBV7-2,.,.,CASSPGAPADTQYF,TGTGCCAGCAGCCCGGGGGCTCCGGCAGATACGCAGTATTTT
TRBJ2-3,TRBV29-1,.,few,CSVEEVGGTGDTQYF,TGCAGCGTTGAAGAGGTTGGGGGCACGGGAGATACGCAGTATTTT
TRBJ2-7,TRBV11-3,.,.,CASTPFDSYEQYF,TGTGCCAGCACTCCCTTCGACTCCTACGAGCAGTACTTC
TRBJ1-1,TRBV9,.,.,CASSVDDDPMNTEAFF,TGTGCCAGCAGCGTAGATGACGACCCGATGAACACTGAAGCTTTCTTT
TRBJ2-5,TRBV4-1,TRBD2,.,CASSRSGAMETQYF,TGCGCCAGCAGCCGTAGCGGGGCGATGGAGACCCAGTACTTC
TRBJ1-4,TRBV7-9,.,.,CASSPVGGGEKLFF,TGTGCCAGCAGCCCGGTCGGGGGAGGTGAAAAACTGTTTTTT
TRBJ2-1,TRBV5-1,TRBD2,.,CASSLGLAVINEQFF,TGCGCCAGCAGCTTGGGACTAGCGGTGATCAATGAGCAGTTCTTC
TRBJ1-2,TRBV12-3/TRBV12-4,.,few,CASSLGPMGYTF,TGTGCCAGCAGTTTAGGGCCCATGGGCTACACCTTC
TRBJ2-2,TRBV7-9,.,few,CASNIIFGTGELFF,TGTGCCAGCAACATCATTTTCGGCACCGGGGAGCTGTTTTTT
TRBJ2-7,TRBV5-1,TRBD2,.,CASSFGRSTSGSTYEQYF,TGCGCCAGCAGCTTTGGCCGGTCAACTAGCGGGTCTACCTACGAGCAGTACTTC
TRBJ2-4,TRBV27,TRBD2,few,CASSPVSSGISSIQYF,TGTGCCAGCAGTCCCGTGTCTAGCGGGATATCTAGCATTCAGTACTTC
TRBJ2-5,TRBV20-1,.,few,CSARVGRGQYF,TGCAGTGCTAGAGTAGGCAGGGGCCAGTACTTC
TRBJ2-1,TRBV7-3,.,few,CASSLRGSGDEQFF,TGTGCCAGCAGCTTAAGGGGGAGCGGCGATGAGCAGTTCTTC
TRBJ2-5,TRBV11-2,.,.,CASSSFPETGVEQETQYF,TGTGCCAGCAGCTCCTTTCCCGAAACGGGGGTAGAACAAGAGACCCAGTACTTC
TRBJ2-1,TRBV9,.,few,CASSVAGAWDNEQFF,TGTGCCAGCAGCGTAGCCGGGGCGTGGGACAATGAGCAGTTCTTC
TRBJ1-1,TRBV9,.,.,CASSVESRFGGLNTEAFF,TGTGCCAGCAGCGTAGAATCTCGGTTTGGGGGATTGAACACTGAAGCTTTCTTT
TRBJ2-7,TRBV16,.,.,CASSLEDSTPYEQYF,TGTGCCAGCAGCCTGGAGGACAGCACTCCCTACGAGCAGTACTTC
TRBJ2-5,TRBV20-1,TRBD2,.,CSALTSGGTQYF,TGCAGTGCCCTGACTAGCGGGGGGACCCAGTACTTC
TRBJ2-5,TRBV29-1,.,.,CSFTGQETQYF,TGCAGCTTCACAGGGCAAGAGACCCAGTACTTC
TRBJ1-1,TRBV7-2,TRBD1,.,CASSRPGQGGKMNTEAFF,TGTGCCAGCAGCCGACCGGGACAGGGAGGTAAAATGAACACTGAAGCTTTCTTT
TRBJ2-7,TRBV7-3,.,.,CASSLGPQWEQYF,TGTGCCAGCAGCCTGGGACCTCAGTGGGAGCAGTACTTC
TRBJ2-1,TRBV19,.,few,CASSIPGRPGGNEQFF,TGTGCCAGTAGTATCCCGGGGCGCCCCGGCGGCAATGAGCAGTTCTTC
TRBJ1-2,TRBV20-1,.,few,CSARDRELTERANYGYTF,TGCAGTGCTAGAGATCGGGAGTTGACAGAAAGAGCTAACTATGGCTACACCTTC
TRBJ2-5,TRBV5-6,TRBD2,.,CASSWGTSGAQETQYF,TGTGCCAGCAGCTGGGGGACTAGCGGGGCACAAGAGACCCAGTACTTC
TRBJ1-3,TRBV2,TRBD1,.,CASNAQQGNTIYF,TGTGCCAGCAATGCCCAACAGGGGAACACCATATATTTT
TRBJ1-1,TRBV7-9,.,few,CASSEQEKAFF,TGTGCCAGCAGCGAACAGGAGAAGGCTTTCTTT
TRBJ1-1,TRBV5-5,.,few,CVSSLGGGNTEAFF,TGTGTCAGCAGCTTGGGCGGGGGAAACACTGAAGCTTTCTTT
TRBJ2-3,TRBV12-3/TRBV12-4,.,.,CACSWGSTDTQYF,TGTGCCTGCAGTTGGGGGAGCACAGATACGCAGTATTTT
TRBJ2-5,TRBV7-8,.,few,CASSTKSLPDGTQYF,TGTGCCAGCAGCACAAAGTCCCTTCCTGATGGGACCCAGTACTTC
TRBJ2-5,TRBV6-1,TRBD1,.,CARSGRDRGEETQYF,TGTGCCCGCAGTGGACGGGACAGGGGAGAGGAGACCCAGTACTTC
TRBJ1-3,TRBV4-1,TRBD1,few,CASSQLDRGGNTIYF,TGCGCCAGCAGCCAACTCGACAGGGGTGGAAACACCATATATTTT
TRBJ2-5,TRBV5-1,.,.,CASGLLGRETQYF,TGCGCCAGCGGCCTTCTGGGGCGGGAGACCCAGTACTTC
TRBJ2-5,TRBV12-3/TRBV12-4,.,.,CASSLVTGGYQETQYF,TGTGCCAGCAGTTTAGTGACAGGAGGGTACCAAGAGACCCAGTACTTC
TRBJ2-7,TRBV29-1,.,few,CSVPGRGLTYEQYF,TGCAGCGTTCCTGGCAGGGGCCTGACCTACGAGCAGTACTTC
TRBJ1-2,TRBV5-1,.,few,CASSLSEQGDFYGYTF,TGCGCCAGCAGCTTGTCAGAACAGGGAGATTTCTATGGCTACACCTTC
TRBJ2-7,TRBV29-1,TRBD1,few,CSVERGHEQYF,TGCAGCGTGGAAAGGGGGCACGAGCAGTACTTC
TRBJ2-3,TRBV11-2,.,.,CASSSSTDRFSGDTQYF,TGTGCCAGCAGTTCGAGCACCGACAGGTTCTCGGGAGATACGCAGTATTTT
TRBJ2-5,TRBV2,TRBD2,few,CASIGQRGETQYF,TGTGCCAGCATCGGGCAGCGGGGAGAGACCCAGTACTTC
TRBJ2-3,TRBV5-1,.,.,CASSLGGIRTDTQYF,TGCGCCAGCAGCCTAGGTGGGATTCGCACAGATACGCAGTATTTT
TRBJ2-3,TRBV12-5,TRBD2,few,CASPRAGGSTDTQYF,TGTGCTAGTCCACGAGCGGGGGGGAGCACAGATACGCAGTATTTT
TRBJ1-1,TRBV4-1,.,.,CASSQDWPIRMDSTEAFF,TGCGCCAGCAGCCAAGATTGGCCCATCCGAATGGATTCCACTGAAGCTTTCTTT